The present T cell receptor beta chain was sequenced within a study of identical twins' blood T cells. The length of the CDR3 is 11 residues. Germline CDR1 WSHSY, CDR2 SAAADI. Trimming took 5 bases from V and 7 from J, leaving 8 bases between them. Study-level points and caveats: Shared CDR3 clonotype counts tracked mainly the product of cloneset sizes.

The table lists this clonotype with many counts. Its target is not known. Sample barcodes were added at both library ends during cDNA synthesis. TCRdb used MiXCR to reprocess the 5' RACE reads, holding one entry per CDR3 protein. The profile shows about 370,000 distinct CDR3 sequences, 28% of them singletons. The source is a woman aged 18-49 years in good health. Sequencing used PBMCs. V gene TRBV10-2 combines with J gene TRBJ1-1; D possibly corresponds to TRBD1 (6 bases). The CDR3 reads CASSSGVEAFF. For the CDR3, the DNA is TGCGCCAGCAGTTCAGGGGTTGAAGCTTTCTTT.